This TCR beta chain was obtained from a study of T cells in Graves' hyperthyroidism and ophthalmopathy. General observations from the study: The majority of expanded thyroid clonotypes above 0.001 also appeared in blood.

The TCR beta CDR3 regions underwent amplification using RNA transcripts as the source. TCR CDR3 underwent first-round RT-PCR with the HTBI primer set. Via MiXCR, TCRdb re-called the multiplex PCR reads, giving one row per CDR3 protein. This sample yields some 600,000 distinct CDR3 sequences, of which more than 11% are seen a single time; 5% to 7% belongs to the top ten. A word on this clonotype: The antigen is undetermined.

The patients, who ranged from 18 to 65 in age, presented with newly diagnosed hyperthyroidism lasting under 2 months. Patients with uncontrolled infections, other autoimmune diseases, pregnancy or lactation were excluded. Blood was drawn at first hyperthyroidism diagnosis, before any ophthalmopathy symptoms. Sequencing used blood. This TCR came from a woman under 40 with Graves' hyperthyroidism that later progressed to Graves' ophthalmopathy.

CDR3 region: CASSLGGRAGDTQYF. DNA of the CDR3: TGCGCCAGCAGCTTGGGCGGGAGGGCCGGAGATACGCAGTATTTT. The rearrangement uses TRBV5-1 and TRBJ2-3; 9 nucleotides align to TRBD2. V was clipped by 0 bases and J by 5 bases; unmatched bases: 4. The CDR3 length is 15 residues. Germline CDR1 SGHRS, CDR2 YFSETQ.